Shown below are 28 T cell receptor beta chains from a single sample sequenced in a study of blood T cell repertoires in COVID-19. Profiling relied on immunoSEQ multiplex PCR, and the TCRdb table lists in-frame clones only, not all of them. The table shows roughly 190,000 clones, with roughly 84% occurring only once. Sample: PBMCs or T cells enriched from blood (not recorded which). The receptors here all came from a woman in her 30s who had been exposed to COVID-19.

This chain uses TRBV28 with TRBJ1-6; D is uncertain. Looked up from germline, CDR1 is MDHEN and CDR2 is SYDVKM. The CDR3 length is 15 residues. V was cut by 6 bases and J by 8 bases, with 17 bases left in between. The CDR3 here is CASSPLPLGDSPLHF. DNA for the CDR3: TGTGCCAGCAGCCCCCTTCCCCTCGGGGATTCACCCCTCCACTTT.

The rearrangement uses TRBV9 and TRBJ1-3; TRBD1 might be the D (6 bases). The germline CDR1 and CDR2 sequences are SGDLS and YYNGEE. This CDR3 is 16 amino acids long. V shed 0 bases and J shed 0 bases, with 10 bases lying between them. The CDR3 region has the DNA TGTGCCAGCAGCGTAGCGGGGGGCTCCTCTGGAAACACCATATATTTT. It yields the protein CASSVAGGSSGNTIYF.

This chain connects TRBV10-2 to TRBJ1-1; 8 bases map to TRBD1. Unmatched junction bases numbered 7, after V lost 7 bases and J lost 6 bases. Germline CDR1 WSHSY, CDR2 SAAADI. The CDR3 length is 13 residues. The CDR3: CASIQGALAEAFF. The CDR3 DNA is TGCGCCAGCATCCAGGGGGCGCTGGCTGAAGCTTTCTTT.

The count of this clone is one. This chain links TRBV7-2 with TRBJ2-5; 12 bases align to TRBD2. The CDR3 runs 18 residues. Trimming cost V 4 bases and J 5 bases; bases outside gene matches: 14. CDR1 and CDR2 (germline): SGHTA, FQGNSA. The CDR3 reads CASSSGLAGRNFVETQYF. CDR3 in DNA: TGTGCCAGCAGCTCCGGACTAGCGGGGAGGAATTTCGTGGAGACCCAGTACTTC.

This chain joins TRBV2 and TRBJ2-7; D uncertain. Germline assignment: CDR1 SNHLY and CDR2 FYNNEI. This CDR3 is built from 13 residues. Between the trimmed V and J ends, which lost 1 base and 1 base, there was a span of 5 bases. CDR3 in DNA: TGTGCCAGCAGTGAAGACTTATCCTACGAGCAGTACTTC. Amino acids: CASSEDLSYEQYF.

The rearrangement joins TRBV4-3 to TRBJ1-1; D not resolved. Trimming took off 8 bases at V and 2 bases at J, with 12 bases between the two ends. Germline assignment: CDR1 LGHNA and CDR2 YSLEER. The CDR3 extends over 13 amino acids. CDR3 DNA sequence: TGCGCCAGCCGGGAGGGAATTAACACTGAAGCTTTCTTT. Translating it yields CASREGINTEAFF.

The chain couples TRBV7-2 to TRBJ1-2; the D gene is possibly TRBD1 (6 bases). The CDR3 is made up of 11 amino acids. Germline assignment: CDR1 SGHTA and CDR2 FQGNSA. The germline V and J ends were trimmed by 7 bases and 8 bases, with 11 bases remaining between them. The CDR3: CASTPGVGYTF. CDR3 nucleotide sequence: TGTGCCAGCACCCCAGGGGTAGGCTACACCTTC.

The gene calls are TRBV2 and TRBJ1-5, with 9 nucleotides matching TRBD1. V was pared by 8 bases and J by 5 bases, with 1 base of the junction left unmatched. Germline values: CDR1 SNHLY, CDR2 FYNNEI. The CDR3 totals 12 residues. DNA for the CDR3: TGTGCCAGCTGGACAGGGGATCAGCCCCAGCATTTT. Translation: CASWTGDQPQHF.

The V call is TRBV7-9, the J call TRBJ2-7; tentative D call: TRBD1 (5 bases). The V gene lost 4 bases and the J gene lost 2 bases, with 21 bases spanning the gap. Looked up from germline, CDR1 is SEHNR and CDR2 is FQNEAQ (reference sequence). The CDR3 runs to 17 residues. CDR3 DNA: TGTGCCAGCAGCTCCTCCTCTCTCGCAGGGCTTACCTACGAGCAGTACTTC. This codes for CASSSSSLAGLTYEQYF. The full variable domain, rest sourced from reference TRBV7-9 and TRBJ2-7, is DTGVSQNPRHKITKRGQNVTFRCDPISEHNRLYWYRQTLGQGPEFLTYFQNEAQLEKSRLLSDRFSAERPKGSFSTLEIQRTEQGDSAMYLCASSSSSLAGLTYEQYFGPGTRLTVT.

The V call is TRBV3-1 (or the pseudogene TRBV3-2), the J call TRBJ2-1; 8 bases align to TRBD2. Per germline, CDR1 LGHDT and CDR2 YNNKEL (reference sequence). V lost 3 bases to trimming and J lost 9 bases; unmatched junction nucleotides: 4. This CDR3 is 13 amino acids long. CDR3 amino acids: CASSQGLDFEQFF. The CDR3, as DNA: TGTGCCAGCAGCCAGGGACTAGATTTTGAGCAGTTCTTC.

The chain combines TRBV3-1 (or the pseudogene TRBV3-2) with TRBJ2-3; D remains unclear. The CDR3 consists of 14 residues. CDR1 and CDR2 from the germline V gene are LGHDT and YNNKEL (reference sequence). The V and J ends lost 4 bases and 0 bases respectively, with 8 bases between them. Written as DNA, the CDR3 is TGTGCCAGCAGCCCCCCCGGTAGCACAGATACGCAGTATTTT. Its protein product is CASSPPGSTDTQYF.

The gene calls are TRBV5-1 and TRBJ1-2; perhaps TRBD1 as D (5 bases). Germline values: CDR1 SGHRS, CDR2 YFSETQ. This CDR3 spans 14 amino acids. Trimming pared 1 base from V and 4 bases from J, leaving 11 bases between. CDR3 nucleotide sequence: TGCGCCAGCAGCTTGACCAGGGTAGCCTATGGCTACACCTTC. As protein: CASSLTRVAYGYTF.

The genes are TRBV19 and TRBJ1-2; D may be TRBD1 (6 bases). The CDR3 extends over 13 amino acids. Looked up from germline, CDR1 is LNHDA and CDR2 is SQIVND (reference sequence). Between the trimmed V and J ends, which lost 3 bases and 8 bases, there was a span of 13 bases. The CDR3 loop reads CASSIPGVGGYTF. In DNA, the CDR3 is TGTGCCAGTAGTATCCCAGGGGTTGGCGGCTACACCTTC.

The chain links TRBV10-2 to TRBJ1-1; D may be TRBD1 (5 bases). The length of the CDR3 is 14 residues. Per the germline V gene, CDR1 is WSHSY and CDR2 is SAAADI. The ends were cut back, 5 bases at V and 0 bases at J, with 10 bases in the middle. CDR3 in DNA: TGCGCCAGCAGTCGGGGAGGGGTGAACACTGAAGCTTTCTTT. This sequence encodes CASSRGGVNTEAFF.

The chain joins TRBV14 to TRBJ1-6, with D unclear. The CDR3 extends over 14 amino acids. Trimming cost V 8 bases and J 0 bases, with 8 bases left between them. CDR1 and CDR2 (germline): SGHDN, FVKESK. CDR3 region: CASGGSSYNSPLHF. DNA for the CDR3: TGTGCCAGCGGAGGGAGCTCCTATAATTCACCCCTCCACTTT. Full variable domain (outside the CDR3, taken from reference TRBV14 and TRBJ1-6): EAGVTQFPSHSVIEKGQTVTLRCDPISGHDNLYWYRRVMGKEIKFLLHFVKESKQDESGMPNNRFLAERTGGTYSTLKVQPAELEDSGVYFCASGGSSYNSPLHFGNGTRLTVT.

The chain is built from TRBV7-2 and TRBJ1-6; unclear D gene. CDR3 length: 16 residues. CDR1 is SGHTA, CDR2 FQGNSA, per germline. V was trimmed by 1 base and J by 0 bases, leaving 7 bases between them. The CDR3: CASSLERSSYNSPLHF. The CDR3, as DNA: TGTGCCAGCAGCTTAGAGAGGAGCTCCTATAATTCACCCCTCCACTTT.

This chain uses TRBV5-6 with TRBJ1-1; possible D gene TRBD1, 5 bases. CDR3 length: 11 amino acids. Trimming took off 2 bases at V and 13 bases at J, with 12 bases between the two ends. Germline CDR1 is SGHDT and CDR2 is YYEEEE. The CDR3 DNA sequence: TGTGCCAGCAGCTTTTTGGGAAGGGGTTTCTTT. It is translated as CASSFLGRGFF.

The CDR3 loop is CASSAKVNRGTGNTEAFF. The CDR3 DNA reads as TGCGCCAGCTCCGCCAAGGTCAATCGTGGGACAGGCAACACTGAAGCTTTCTTT. The chain carries TRBV23-1 and TRBJ1-1, with 8 positions matching TRBD1. TRBV23-1 counts as an open reading frame of uncertain function. The CDR3 length is 18 residues. V was pared by 8 bases and J by 2 bases, with 19 bases of the junction left unmatched.

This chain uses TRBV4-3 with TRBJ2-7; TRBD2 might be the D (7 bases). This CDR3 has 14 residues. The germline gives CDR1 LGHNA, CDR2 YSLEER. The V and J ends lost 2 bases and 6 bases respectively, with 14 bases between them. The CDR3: CASSQLAGAGEQYF. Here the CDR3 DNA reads TGCGCCAGCAGCCAATTGGCGGGGGCAGGCGAGCAGTACTTC.

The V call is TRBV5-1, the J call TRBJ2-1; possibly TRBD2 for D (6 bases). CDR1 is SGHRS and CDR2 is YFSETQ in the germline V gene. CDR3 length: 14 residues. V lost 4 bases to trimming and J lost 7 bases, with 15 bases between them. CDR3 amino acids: CASSNRDSDNEQFF. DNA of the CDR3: TGCGCCAGCAGCAACCGGGACTCTGATAATGAGCAGTTCTTC.

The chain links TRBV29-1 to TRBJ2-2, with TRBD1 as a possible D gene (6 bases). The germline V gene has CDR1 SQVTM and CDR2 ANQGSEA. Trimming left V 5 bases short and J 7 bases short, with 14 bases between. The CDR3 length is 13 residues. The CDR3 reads CSVTDSLRGELFF. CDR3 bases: TGCAGCGTTACGGACAGCCTCCGCGGGGAGCTGTTTTTT.

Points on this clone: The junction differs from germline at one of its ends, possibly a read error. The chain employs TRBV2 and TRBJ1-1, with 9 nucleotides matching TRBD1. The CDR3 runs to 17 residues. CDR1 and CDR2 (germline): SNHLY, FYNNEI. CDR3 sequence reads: CASSQAPGQGGDTEAFF. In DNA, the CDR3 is TGTGCCAGCAGTCAAGCCCCGGGACAGGGCGGGGACACTGAAGCTTTCTTT.

Here the CDR3 reads CASSLAGQVISGANVLTF. The CDR3 nucleotides are TGTGCCAGCAGCTTAGCCGGACAGGTGATCTCTGGGGCCAACGTCCTGACTTTC. The rearrangement joins TRBV11-2 to TRBJ2-6; 7 nucleotides align to TRBD1. The trim removed 1 base at V and 0 bases at J, leaving 6 bases unmatched. Germline CDR1 reads SGHAT; CDR2 reads FQNNGV. CDR3 length equals 18 residues.

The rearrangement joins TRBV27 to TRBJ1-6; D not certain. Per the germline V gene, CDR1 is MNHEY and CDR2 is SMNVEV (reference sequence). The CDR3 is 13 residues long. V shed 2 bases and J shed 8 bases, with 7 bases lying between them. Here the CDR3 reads CASSLREYSPLHF. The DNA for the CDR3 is TGTGCCAGCAGTTTAAGGGAGTATTCACCCCTCCACTTT.

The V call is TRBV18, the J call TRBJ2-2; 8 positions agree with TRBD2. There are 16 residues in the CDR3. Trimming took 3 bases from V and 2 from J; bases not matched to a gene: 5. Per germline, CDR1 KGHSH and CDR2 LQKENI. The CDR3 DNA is TGTGCCAGCTCACCCGTCGGGGGGGCTAACACCGGGGAGCTGTTTTTT. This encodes CASSPVGGANTGELFF.

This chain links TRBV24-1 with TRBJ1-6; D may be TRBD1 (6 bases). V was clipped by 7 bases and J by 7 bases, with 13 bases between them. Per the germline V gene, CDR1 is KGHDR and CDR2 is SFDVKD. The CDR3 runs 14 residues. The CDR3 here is CATSGTTSNSPLHF. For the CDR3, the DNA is TGTGCCACCAGCGGGACAACCTCCAATTCACCCCTCCACTTT.

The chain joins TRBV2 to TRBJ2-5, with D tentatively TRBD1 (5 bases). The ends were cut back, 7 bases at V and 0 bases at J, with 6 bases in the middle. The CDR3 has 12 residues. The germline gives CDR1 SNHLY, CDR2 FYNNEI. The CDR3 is CASKTDQETQYF. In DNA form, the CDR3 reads TGTGCCAGCAAGACAGACCAAGAGACCCAGTACTTC.

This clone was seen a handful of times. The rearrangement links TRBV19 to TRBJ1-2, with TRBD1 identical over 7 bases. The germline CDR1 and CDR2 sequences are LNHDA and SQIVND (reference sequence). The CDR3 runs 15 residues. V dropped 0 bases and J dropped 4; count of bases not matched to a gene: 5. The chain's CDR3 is CASSIDSGGGYGYTF. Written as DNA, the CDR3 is TGTGCCAGTAGTATAGATTCAGGGGGTGGCTATGGCTACACCTTC.